The following is a T cell receptor (beta chain) sequence with its context. Its antigen is unknown. This CDR3 is also generated by other DNA sequences in the sample. The PCR contained 60 Vbeta and 13 Jbeta primers. Sequenced by immunoSEQ multiplex PCR; TCRdb stores in-frame clones only, minus some. The sample table includes 180,000 or so clones. The sample comes from a study of cytomegalovirus exposure and HLA in healthy donors. Study-wide results and limits: Whilst most TCR sequences proved rare, a subset of public TCRs occurred across many donors. Later on, an analysis tied approximately 17,000 TCR beta sequences to HLA alleles at 0.05 false discovery rate.

The sample comprised PBMCs. The sequence was collected from a boy younger than 18 in good health and CMV-seronegative.

The CDR3 nucleotides read TGTGCCAGCACCTCGGCGGAGGATAGCAATCAGCCCCAGCATTTT. Translating gives CASTSAEDSNQPQHF. V and J are TRBV5-5 and TRBJ1-5; D ambiguous. Germline V CDR1 and CDR2: SGHKS, YYEKEE (reference sequence). The CDR3 has 15 amino acids. The germline V and J ends were trimmed by 6 bases and 0 bases, with 13 bases remaining between them.